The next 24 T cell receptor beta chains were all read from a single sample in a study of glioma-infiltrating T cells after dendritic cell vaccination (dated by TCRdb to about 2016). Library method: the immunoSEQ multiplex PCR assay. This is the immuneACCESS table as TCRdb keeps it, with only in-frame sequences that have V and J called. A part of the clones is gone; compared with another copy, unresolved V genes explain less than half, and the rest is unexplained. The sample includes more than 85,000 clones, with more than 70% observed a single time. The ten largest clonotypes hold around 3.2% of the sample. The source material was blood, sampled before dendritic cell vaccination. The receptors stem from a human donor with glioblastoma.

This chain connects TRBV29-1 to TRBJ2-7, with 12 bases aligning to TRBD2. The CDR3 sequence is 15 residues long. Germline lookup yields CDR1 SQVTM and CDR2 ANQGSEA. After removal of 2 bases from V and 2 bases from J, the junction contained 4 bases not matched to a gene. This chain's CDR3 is CSVETGLAGTYEQYF. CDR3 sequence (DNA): TGCAGCGTTGAAACTGGACTAGCGGGGACCTACGAGCAGTACTTC.

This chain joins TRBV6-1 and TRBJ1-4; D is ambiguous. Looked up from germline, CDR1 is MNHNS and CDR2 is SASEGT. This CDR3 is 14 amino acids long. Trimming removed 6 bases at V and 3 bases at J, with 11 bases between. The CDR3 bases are TGTGCCAGCAGCTCCACAGTAGCTAATGAAAAACTGTTTTTT. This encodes CASSSTVANEKLFF.

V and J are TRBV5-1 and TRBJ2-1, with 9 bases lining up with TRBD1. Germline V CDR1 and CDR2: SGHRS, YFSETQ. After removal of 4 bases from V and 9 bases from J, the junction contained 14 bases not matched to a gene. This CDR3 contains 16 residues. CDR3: CASSPRDREASTEQFF. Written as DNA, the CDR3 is TGCGCCAGCAGCCCACGGGACAGGGAAGCCAGCACTGAGCAGTTCTTC.

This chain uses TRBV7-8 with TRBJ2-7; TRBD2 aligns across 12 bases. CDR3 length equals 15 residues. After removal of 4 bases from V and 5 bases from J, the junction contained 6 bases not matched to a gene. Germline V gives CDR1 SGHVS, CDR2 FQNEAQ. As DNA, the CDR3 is TGTGCCAGCAGCTCCCCACGACTAGCGGGGGACGAGCAGTACTTC. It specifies CASSSPRLAGDEQYF.

CDR3 coding DNA: TGTGCCAGCAGCCTTGGACAGGGCTTCTACGAGCAGTACTTC. Translating gives CASSLGQGFYEQYF. The V gene is TRBV7-2, the J gene TRBJ2-7; 8 bases map to TRBD1. The CDR3 extends over 14 amino acids. V lost 5 bases, J lost 3 bases, and 6 bases stayed unmatched. Per the germline V gene, CDR1 is SGHTA and CDR2 is FQGNSA.

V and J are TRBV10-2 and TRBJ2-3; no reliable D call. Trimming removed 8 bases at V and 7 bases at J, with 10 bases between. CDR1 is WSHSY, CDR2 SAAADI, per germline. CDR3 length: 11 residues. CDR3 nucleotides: TGCGCCAGCCTTGAGGCGAATACGCAGTATTTT. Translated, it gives CASLEANTQYF.

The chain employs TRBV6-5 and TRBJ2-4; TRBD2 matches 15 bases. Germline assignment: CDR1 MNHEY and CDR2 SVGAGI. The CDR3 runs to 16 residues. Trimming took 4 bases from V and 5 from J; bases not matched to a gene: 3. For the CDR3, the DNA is TGTGCCAGCAGTTCGTGGACTAGCGGGGGGGAAAACATTCAGTACTTC. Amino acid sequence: CASSSWTSGGENIQYF.

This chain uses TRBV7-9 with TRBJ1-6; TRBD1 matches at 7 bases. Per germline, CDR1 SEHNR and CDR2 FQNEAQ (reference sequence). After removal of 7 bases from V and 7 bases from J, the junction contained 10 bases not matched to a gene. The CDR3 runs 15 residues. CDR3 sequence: CASTFHDRENSPLHF. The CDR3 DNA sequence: TGTGCCAGCACCTTCCACGACAGGGAAAATTCACCCCTCCACTTT.

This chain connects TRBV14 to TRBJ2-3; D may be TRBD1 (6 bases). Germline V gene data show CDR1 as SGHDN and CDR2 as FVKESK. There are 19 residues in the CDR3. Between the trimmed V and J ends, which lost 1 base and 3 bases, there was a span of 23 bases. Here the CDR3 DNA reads TGTGCCAGCAGCCAAGCTACGGAAACAGGGTGGTTTGGGACAGATACGCAGTATTTT. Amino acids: CASSQATETGWFGTDTQYF.

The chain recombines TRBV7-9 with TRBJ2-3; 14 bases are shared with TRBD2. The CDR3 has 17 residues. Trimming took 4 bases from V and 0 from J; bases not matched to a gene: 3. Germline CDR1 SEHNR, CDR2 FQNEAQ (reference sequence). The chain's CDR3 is CASSSGLAGASTDTQYF. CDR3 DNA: TGTGCCAGCAGCTCGGGACTAGCGGGAGCTAGCACAGATACGCAGTATTTT.

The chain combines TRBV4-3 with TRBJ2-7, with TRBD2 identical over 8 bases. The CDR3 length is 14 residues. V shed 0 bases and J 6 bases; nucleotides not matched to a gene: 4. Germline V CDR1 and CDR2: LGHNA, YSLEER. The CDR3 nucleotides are TGCGCCAGCAGCCAAGACGGGAGGGCCTCCGAGCAGTACTTC. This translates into CASSQDGRASEQYF.

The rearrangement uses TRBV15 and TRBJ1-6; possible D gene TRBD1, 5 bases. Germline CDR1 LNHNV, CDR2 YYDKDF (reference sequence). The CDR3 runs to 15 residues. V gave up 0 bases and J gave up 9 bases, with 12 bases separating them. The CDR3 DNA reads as TGTGCCACCAGCAGAGATCGGGGCGGGGGTTCACCCCTCCACTTT. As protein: CATSRDRGGGSPLHF.

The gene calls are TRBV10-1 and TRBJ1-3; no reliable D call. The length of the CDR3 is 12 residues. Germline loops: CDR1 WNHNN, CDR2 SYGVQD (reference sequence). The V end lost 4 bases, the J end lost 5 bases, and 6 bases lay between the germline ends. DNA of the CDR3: TGCGCCAGCAGTGCCAACAGAAACACCATATATTTT. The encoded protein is CASSANRNTIYF.

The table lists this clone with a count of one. The CDR3 is CASSFREQAAGETQYF. CDR3 nucleotide sequence: TGTGCCAGCAGCTTTCGAGAACAGGCCGCAGGCGAGACCCAGTACTTC. The chain is built from TRBV7-9 and TRBJ2-5; TRBD1 is a possible D gene (5 bases). V gave up 3 bases and J gave up 5 bases, with 19 bases separating them. This CDR3 spans 16 amino acids. Germline CDR1 reads SEHNR; CDR2 reads FQNEAQ (reference sequence). Full variable domain (missing parts from reference TRBV7-9 and TRBJ2-5): DTGVSQNPRHKITKRGQNVTFRCDPISEHNRLYWYRQTLGQGPEFLTYFQNEAQLEKSRLLSDRFSAERPKGSFSTLEIQRTEQGDSAMYLCASSFREQAAGETQYFGPGTRLLVL.

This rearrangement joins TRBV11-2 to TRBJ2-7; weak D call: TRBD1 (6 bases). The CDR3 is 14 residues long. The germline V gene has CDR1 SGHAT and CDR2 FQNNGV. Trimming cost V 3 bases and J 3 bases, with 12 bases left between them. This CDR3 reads CASSFPGHLYEQYF. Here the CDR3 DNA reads TGTGCCAGCAGCTTTCCGGGACACCTCTACGAGCAGTACTTC.

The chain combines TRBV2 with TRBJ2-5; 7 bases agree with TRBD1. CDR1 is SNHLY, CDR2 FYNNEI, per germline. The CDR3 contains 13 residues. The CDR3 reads CGVGGRFQETQYF. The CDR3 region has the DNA TGTGGCGTAGGGGGCAGGTTTCAAGAGACCCAGTACTTC.

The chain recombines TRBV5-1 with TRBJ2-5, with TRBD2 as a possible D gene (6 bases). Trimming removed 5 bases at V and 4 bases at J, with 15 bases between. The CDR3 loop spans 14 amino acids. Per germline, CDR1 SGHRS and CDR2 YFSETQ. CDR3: CASRGLEYPETQYF. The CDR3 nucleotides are TGCGCCAGCAGGGGACTCGAGTACCCAGAGACCCAGTACTTC.

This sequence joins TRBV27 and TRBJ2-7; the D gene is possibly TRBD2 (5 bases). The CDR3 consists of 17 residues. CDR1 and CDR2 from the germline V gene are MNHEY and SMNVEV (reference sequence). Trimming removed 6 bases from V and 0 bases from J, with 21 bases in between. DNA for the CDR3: TGTGCCAGCAGCCACCTCTCCCTCGGGGTAAGCTCCTACGAGCAGTACTTC. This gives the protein CASSHLSLGVSSYEQYF.

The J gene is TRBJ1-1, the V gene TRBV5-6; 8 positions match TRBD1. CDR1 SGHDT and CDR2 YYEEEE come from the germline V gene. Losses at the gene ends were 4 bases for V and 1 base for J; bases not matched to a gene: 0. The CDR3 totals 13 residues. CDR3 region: CASSGQGNTEAFF. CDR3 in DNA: TGTGCCAGCAGCGGACAGGGGAACACTGAAGCTTTCTTT.

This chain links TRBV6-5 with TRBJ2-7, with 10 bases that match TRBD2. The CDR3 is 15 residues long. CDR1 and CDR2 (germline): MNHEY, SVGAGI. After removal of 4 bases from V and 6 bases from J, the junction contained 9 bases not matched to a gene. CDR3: CASSFSLAGTAEQYF. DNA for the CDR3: TGTGCCAGCAGTTTCTCACTAGCGGGAACTGCCGAGCAGTACTTC.

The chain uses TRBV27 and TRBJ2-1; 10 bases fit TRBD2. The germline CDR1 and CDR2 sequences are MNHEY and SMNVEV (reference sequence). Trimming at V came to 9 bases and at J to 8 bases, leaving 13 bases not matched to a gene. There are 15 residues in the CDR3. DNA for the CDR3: TGTGCCAGTATGATACGGCTAGCGGGAGTAGATGAGCAGTTCTTC. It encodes CASMIRLAGVDEQFF.

CDR3 sequence: CASRGSRFEQYF. Here the CDR3 DNA reads TGCGCCAGCAGGGGGAGTCGTTTCGAGCAGTACTTC. This sequence joins TRBV5-1 and TRBJ2-7, with TRBD2 as a possible D gene (5 bases). The CDR3 runs to 12 residues. The V gene lost 5 bases and the J gene lost 6 bases, with 12 bases spanning the gap. From germline, CDR1 is SGHRS and CDR2 YFSETQ. The full variable domain, rest sourced from reference TRBV5-1 and TRBJ2-7, is KAGVTQTPRYLIKTRGQQVTLSCSPISGHRSVSWYQQTPGQGLQFLFEYFSETQRNKGNFPGRFSGRQFSNSRSEMNVSTLELGDSALYLCASRGSRFEQYFGPGTRLTVT.

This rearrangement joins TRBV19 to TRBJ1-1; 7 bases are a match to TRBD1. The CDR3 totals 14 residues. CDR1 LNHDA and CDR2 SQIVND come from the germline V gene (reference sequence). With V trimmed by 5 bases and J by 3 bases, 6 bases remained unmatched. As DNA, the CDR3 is TGTGCCAGTAGTCTCATTGACAGGGACACTGAAGCTTTCTTT. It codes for CASSLIDRDTEAFF.

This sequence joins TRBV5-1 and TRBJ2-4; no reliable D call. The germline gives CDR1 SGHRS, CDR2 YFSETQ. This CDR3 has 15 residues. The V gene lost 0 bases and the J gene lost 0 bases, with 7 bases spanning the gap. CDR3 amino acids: CASSLGSLAKNIQYF. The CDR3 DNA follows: TGCGCCAGCAGCTTGGGATCACTAGCCAAAAACATTCAGTACTTC.